This TCR beta chain emerged from a study of T cell responses to AZD1222 COVID-19 vaccine. The data were produced by immunoSEQ multiplex PCR, yet TCRdb's version contains in-frame clones alone and is incomplete. Of about 60,000 clones in the sample, 60% to 85% were seen once. Germline loops: CDR1 MDHEN, CDR2 SYDVKM. V lost 2 bases, J lost 7 bases, and 7 bases stayed unmatched. The length of the CDR3 is 16 residues. This chain links TRBV28 with TRBJ1-5; TRBD1 agrees at 11 bases. This material consisted of peripheral blood, taken 28 days after the second AZD1222 dose. The sequence was collected from an adult who received the AZD1222 COVID-19 vaccine. The CDR3 DNA sequence: TGTGCCAGCAGTTTACGCACCGGGACAGGGGGGCAGCCCCAGCATTTT. It encodes CASSLRTGTGGQPQHF.